Each of the 7 T cell receptor beta chains below was sequenced from the same sample in a study of T cell repertoires in aging, cancer and after chemotherapy. Rearranged V-D-J TRB sequences were amplified with a mixed TRB-A/B primer pool. MiXCR was run by TCRdb on the multiplex PCR reads, yielding one entry per CDR3 protein. The data contain some 14,000 distinct CDR3 sequences, 25% of them singletons. Amplification of TCR beta used genomic DNA extracted from peripheral blood. The specimen sequenced was blood. Source of these receptors: a human donor in good health.

This clonotype showed up just a few times. The chain is built from TRBV29-1 and TRBJ1-2; 9 bases agree with TRBD1. After removal of 4 bases from V and 10 bases from J, the junction contained 10 bases not matched to a gene. Germline CDR1 reads SQVTM; CDR2 reads ANQGSEA. The CDR3 is made up of 13 amino acids. As DNA, the CDR3 is TGCAGCGTTGGGGGCGGGACAGGGACGAACTACACCTTC. Its protein product is CSVGGGTGTNYTF.

This clonotype appeared a few times. V gene TRBV19 combines with J gene TRBJ1-1; D gene uncertain. V gave up 3 bases and J gave up 2 bases, with 10 bases separating them. The germline V gene has CDR1 LNHDA and CDR2 SQIVND (reference sequence). The CDR3 loop spans 14 amino acids. CDR3 sequence: CASSIELTNTEAFF. CDR3 DNA sequence: TGTGCCAGTAGTATTGAACTTACTAACACTGAAGCTTTCTTT.

In this sample, this clonotype turned up once. The J gene is TRBJ1-1, the V gene TRBV25-1, with a possible D match to TRBD1 (5 bases). The germline V and J ends were trimmed by 1 base and 4 bases, with 13 bases remaining between them. The length of the CDR3 is 15 residues. Germline CDR1 reads MGHDK; CDR2 reads SYGVNS. CDR3 nucleotides: TGTGCCAGCAGTGAATGGGGGTTTGGGATCACTGAAGCTTTCTTT. This gives the protein CASSEWGFGITEAFF.

The rearrangement uses TRBV6-5 and TRBJ2-5; 8 positions match TRBD2. The trim removed 6 bases at V and 5 bases at J, leaving 14 bases unmatched. This CDR3 spans 16 amino acids. Germline-derived CDR1 and CDR2 are MNHEY and SVGAGI. Here the CDR3 DNA reads TGTGCCAGCAGCATATCCACTAGCGGACCCAAGGAGACCCAGTACTTC. Its protein product is CASSISTSGPKETQYF.

The V call is TRBV6-5, the J call TRBJ1-2; D is uncertain. The CDR3 covers 13 residues. V dropped 10 bases and J dropped 4 bases, with 16 bases sitting between them. Germline V gene sequence: CDR1 MNHEY, CDR2 SVGAGI. CDR3 amino acids: CAIKSEGLYGYTF. The CDR3 DNA reads TGTGCCATCAAGTCGGAGGGCCTCTATGGCTACACCTTC.

There are a few counts of this clonotype. The rearrangement links TRBV7-9 to TRBJ2-3, with 12 bases matching TRBD1. Germline CDR1 and CDR2: SEHNR and FQNEAQ (reference sequence). Unmatched junction bases numbered 3, after V lost 5 bases and J lost 6 bases. The CDR3 extends over 14 amino acids. The chain's CDR3 is CASSEGQGADTQYF. Written as DNA, the CDR3 is TGTGCCAGCAGCGAGGGACAGGGGGCGGATACGCAGTATTTT.

This clonotype was picked up a small number of times. This chain connects TRBV6-6 to TRBJ2-3, with unresolved D. Germline V CDR1 and CDR2: MNHNY, SVGAGI (reference sequence). V was cut by 8 bases and J by 3 bases, with 12 bases left in between. The CDR3 is 13 residues long. The CDR3 reads CASERGRTDTQYF. The CDR3 region has the DNA TGTGCCAGCGAAAGAGGAAGGACAGATACGCAGTATTTT.